This T cell receptor (beta chain) was recovered during a study of cytomegalovirus exposure and HLA in healthy donors. This CDR3 has 13 residues. Unmatched junction bases numbered 2, after V lost 5 bases and J lost 4 bases. The V gene's germline CDR1 is SGHTA and CDR2 FQGTGA. PCR amplification relied on 60 Vbeta primers (plus 13 Jbeta primers). Per the original methods: Unique TCR beta chains numbered roughly 80 million in a later analysis, with roughly 10 million shared. Here immunoSEQ multiplex PCR was the method, and the copy in TCRdb shows in-frame clones only, minus some. V and J calls and clone size are given by that table; D and trimming were obtained from the DNA. This table holds approximately 150,000 clones, around 85% found once.

The sequencing sample was made of PBMCs. The J gene is TRBJ2-7, the V gene TRBV7-3; 10 nucleotides line up with TRBD2. The receptor was isolated from a man aged 40-50 years in good health and CMV-seronegative. Here the CDR3 reads CASSPTSGYEQYF. CDR3 sequence (DNA): TGTGCCAGCAGCCCGACTAGCGGGTACGAGCAGTACTTC.